One T cell receptor beta chain is described in this entry. The data originate from a study of T cells in women clearing cervical HPV infection. The protocol was immunoSEQ multiplex PCR, while the TCRdb copy is restricted to in-frame clones and leaves out a portion. In total, the table holds roughly 35,000 clones. The sample taken for sequencing was blood buffy coat. This clonotype originated in a woman aged 18-69 years with a cervical HPV16 infection that either progressed to CIN3+ or cleared (not recorded which).

The CDR3 bases that were read are TGTGCCAGCAGCTTAGCGCCCGGGTCTTCCTCCTACGAG. Residues: CASSLAPGSSSYE. The whole CDR3 reads CASSLAPGSSSYEQYF. The gene calls are TRBV7-6 and TRBJ2-7, with D uncertain. The read is 3 residues too short to cover the CDR3 end, so that end is filled in from the germline J gene. Trimming shortened V by 0 bases and J by 0 bases, and 12 bases separated the two germline ends. This CDR3 is built from 16 residues. CDR1 is SGHVS, CDR2 FNYEAQ, per germline. The full variable domain, with the rest looked up from reference TRBV7-6 and TRBJ2-7, is GAGVSQSPRYKVTKRGQDVALRCDPISGHVSLYWYRQALGQGPEFLTYFNYEAQQDKSGLPNDRFSAERPEGSISTLTIQRTEQRDSAMYRCASSLAPGSSSYEQYFGPGTRLTVT.